These 26 T cell receptor beta chains were sequenced from one sample in a study of cytomegalovirus exposure and HLA in healthy donors. Researchers ran the PCR with 60 Vbeta and 13 Jbeta primers. Clones were sequenced by immunoSEQ multiplex PCR, and TCRdb holds only the in-frame ones, with some missing. The sample gives more than 110,000 clones, about three quarters of which show up once; nearly 4% is in the top ten. The sequenced sample was PBMCs. These TCRs come from a male donor in good health and CMV-seronegative.

The DNA for the CDR3 is TGTGCCAGCAGCTCACTGGGGACAGGGTTCCACTTT. It specifies CASSSLGTGFHF. The chain has TRBV7-8 and TRBJ1-6; the match to TRBD1 covers 9 bases. CDR1 and CDR2 (germline): SGHVS, FQNEAQ. With V trimmed by 4 bases and J by 17 bases, 6 bases remained unmatched. The CDR3 runs to 12 residues.

The CDR3 sequence is CASSLLGALWADTQYF. The CDR3 DNA reads as TGTGCCAGCAGCCTACTGGGGGCTCTTTGGGCAGATACGCAGTATTTT. V and J are TRBV7-6 and TRBJ2-3, with TRBD1 as a possible D gene (6 bases). Germline assignment: CDR1 SGHVS and CDR2 FNYEAQ. The CDR3 runs to 16 residues. Trimming stripped 5 bases from V and 4 bases from J, with 19 bases between.

This clone showed up just a few times. V gene TRBV4-3 combines with J gene TRBJ2-3; TRBD1 is a possible D gene (6 bases). CDR3 length: 16 amino acids. The V end was cut by 3 bases, the J end by 1 base, with 14 bases between. Per germline, CDR1 LGHNA and CDR2 YSLEER. Here the CDR3 DNA reads TGCGCCAGCAGCCAGGAGGACAGAGGAGGCACAGATACGCAGTATTTT. Translation: CASSQEDRGGTDTQYF.

The J gene is TRBJ1-1, the V gene TRBV18; TRBD1 might be the D (6 bases). Germline V gene lookup returns CDR1 KGHSH and CDR2 LQKENI. The CDR3 is 15 residues long. V was trimmed by 3 bases and J by 1 base, leaving 12 bases between them. The CDR3, as DNA: TGTGCCAGCTCACCCTTAAAACAGGGGAACACTGAAGCTTTCTTT. As protein: CASSPLKQGNTEAFF. The full variable domain, rest sourced from reference TRBV18 and TRBJ1-1, is NAGVMQNPRHLVRRRGQEARLRCSPMKGHSHVYWYRQLPEEGLKFMVYLQKENIIDESGMPKERFSAEFPKEGPSILRIQQVVRGDSAAYFCASSPLKQGNTEAFFGQGTRLTVV.

This clone showed up just once. The germline gene is not matched at one end of the junction; a read error may be the cause. The chain couples TRBV6-1 to TRBJ1-3; D gene unclear. Germline assignment: CDR1 MNHNS and CDR2 SASEGT. The CDR3 contains 12 residues. The CDR3 bases are TGTGCCAGCTTGGCGGCTGGAAACGCCATATATTTT. It translates to CASLAAGNAIYF.

This clone was detected a few times. The genes are TRBV29-1 and TRBJ2-1; D is undetermined. This CDR3 spans 14 amino acids. V dropped 2 bases and J dropped 3 bases, with 11 bases sitting between them. Germline V gene lookup returns CDR1 SQVTM and CDR2 ANQGSEA. This chain's CDR3 is CSVEISAVYNEQFF. The CDR3 DNA is TGCAGCGTTGAAATCTCGGCGGTCTACAATGAGCAGTTCTTC.

About this clone: One end of the junction is discordant with germline, which a read error may explain. V is TRBV7-9 and J is TRBJ2-3; no firm D call. The CDR3 has 11 amino acids. Germline assignment: CDR1 SEHNR and CDR2 FQNEAQ (reference sequence). Written as DNA, the CDR3 is TGTTCCAGCAGCTCTACCGATACGCAGTATTTT. Translation: CSSSSTDTQYF.

For this clone: Other DNA sequences in the same sample also yield this CDR3. This chain connects TRBV11-1 to TRBJ2-2; perhaps TRBD2 as D (5 bases). CDR3 length: 17 residues. Deletions cut 4 bases from V and 0 bases from J, with 15 bases between. Per the germline V gene, CDR1 is SGHAT and CDR2 is FQDESV (reference sequence). Here the CDR3 reads CASSSKTTRANTGELFF. CDR3 coding DNA: TGTGCCAGCAGCTCGAAGACTACCCGAGCGAACACCGGGGAGCTGTTTTTT. Variable domain in full (rest from reference TRBV11-1 and TRBJ2-2): EAEVAQSPRYKITEKSQAVAFWCDPISGHATLYWYRQILGQGPELLVQFQDESVVDDSQLPKDRFSAERLKGVDSTLKIQPAELGDSAMYLCASSSKTTRANTGELFFGEGSRLTVL.

This clone was seen once. This chain joins TRBV6-6 and TRBJ2-7, with 11 bases lining up with TRBD2. CDR3 length: 15 amino acids. Germline V lookup: CDR1 MNHNY, CDR2 SVGAGI (reference sequence). V shed 0 bases, J shed 3 bases, and the junction held 1 base outside the gene matches. The CDR3 DNA reads as TGTGCCAGCAGTTACTCAACTAGCGGGAGCTACGAGCAGTACTTC. Protein product: CASSYSTSGSYEQYF.

A word on this clone: At one of its ends the junction is not consistent with the germline gene, which may arise from a read error. The V and J genes are TRBV5-4 and TRBJ2-4, with 7 bases aligning to TRBD2. The CDR3 spans 14 residues. Germline lookup yields CDR1 SGHNT and CDR2 YYREEE (reference sequence). CDR3 bases: TGTGCCAGCAGCTCGGGGGGTTCTAAAAACAGTCAGTACTTC. Translating gives CASSSGGSKNSQYF.

The J gene is TRBJ1-1, the V gene TRBV14; a weak D match, TRBD1 (6 bases). The V and J ends lost 4 bases and 1 base respectively, with 19 bases between them. Germline V gives CDR1 SGHDN, CDR2 FVKESK. The CDR3 is made up of 17 amino acids. As DNA, the CDR3 is TGTGCCAGCAGCCTTATCTCCGGGACATCAAGGAACACTGAAGCTTTCTTT. This codes for CASSLISGTSRNTEAFF.

The chain carries TRBV5-4 and TRBJ2-1; possible D gene TRBD2, 5 bases. Trimming took off 2 bases at V and 8 bases at J, with 5 bases between the two ends. CDR1 is SGHNT, CDR2 YYREEE, per germline (reference sequence). CDR3 length equals 11 residues. CDR3: CASSLLDEQFF. CDR3 coding DNA: TGTGCCAGCAGCTTACTAGATGAGCAGTTCTTC.

This clone is a singleton in its sample. The chain carries TRBV6-1 and TRBJ1-2; D is ambiguous. Trimming took 1 base from V and 3 from J, leaving 9 bases between them. The V gene's germline CDR1 is MNHNS and CDR2 SASEGT. CDR3 length: 14 amino acids. The CDR3 DNA sequence: TGTGCCAGCAGTGAAGGCGGGGTTCACTATGGCTACACCTTC. Protein sequence: CASSEGGVHYGYTF.

This clone was detected only a few times. The chain recombines TRBV6-5 with TRBJ1-5, with a possible D match to TRBD1 (5 bases). The length of the CDR3 is 14 residues. V shed 6 bases and J shed 1 base, with 10 bases lying between them. Germline CDR1 is MNHEY and CDR2 is SVGAGI. CDR3 amino acids: CASSGGLSNQPQHF. In DNA form, the CDR3 reads TGTGCCAGCAGCGGGGGATTAAGCAATCAGCCCCAGCATTTT.

This clone was detected once. This chain connects TRBV5-1 to TRBJ2-7; the match to TRBD2 covers 11 bases. Germline V CDR1 and CDR2: SGHRS, YFSETQ. The length of the CDR3 is 15 residues. Losses at the gene ends were 3 bases for V and 5 bases for J; bases not matched to a gene: 7. The CDR3 coding sequence is TGCGCCAGCAGCTCCTCGACTAGCGGGGTCCACGAGCAGTACTTC. Protein product: CASSSSTSGVHEQYF.

The chain uses TRBV5-1 and TRBJ2-1; TRBD1 matches 9 bases. V was clipped by 4 bases and J by 12 bases; unmatched bases: 11. Germline CDR1 and CDR2: SGHRS and YFSETQ. The CDR3 contains 14 residues. The CDR3 spells CASSGDREGRRQFF. Here the CDR3 DNA reads TGCGCCAGCAGCGGGGACAGGGAGGGCAGAAGGCAGTTCTTC.

This chain connects TRBV19 to TRBJ1-6; possibly TRBD1 for D (5 bases). CDR3 length equals 15 residues. Germline CDR1 LNHDA, CDR2 SQIVND (reference sequence). V was shortened by 7 bases and J by 0 bases, with 10 bases between the two germline ends. The CDR3 here is CASKTVSSYNSPLHF. CDR3 coding DNA: TGTGCCAGTAAGACAGTAAGCTCCTATAATTCACCCCTCCACTTT.

This rearrangement joins TRBV7-9 to TRBJ2-2; 11 bases fit TRBD2. This CDR3 comprises 18 residues. The germline V gene has CDR1 SEHNR and CDR2 FQNEAQ (reference sequence). V lost 6 bases, J lost 1 base, and 10 bases stayed unmatched. Written as DNA, the CDR3 is TGTGCCAGCAGAAAGGGGACTAGCGGCCGGAGGAACACCGGGGAGCTGTTTTTT. Protein product: CASRKGTSGRRNTGELFF.

The chain combines TRBV29-1 with TRBJ2-5, with D perhaps matching TRBD2 (5 bases). CDR1 and CDR2 (germline): SQVTM, ANQGSEA. Trimming took off 1 base at V and 2 bases at J, with 8 bases between the two ends. The CDR3 extends over 13 amino acids. The CDR3 DNA sequence: TGCAGCGTTGAAGGGACTCGGCAAGAGACCCAGTACTTC. Translated: CSVEGTRQETQYF.

Worth noting for this clone: The sample carries other DNA sequences with the same CDR3. The chain recombines TRBV9 with TRBJ1-2, with D hard to call. The V gene lost 0 bases and the J gene lost 7 bases, with 7 bases spanning the gap. The germline V gene has CDR1 SGDLS and CDR2 YYNGEE. There are 12 residues in the CDR3. CDR3 DNA sequence: TGTGCCAGCAGCGTAGATGCCGGTGGCTACACCTTC. It codes for CASSVDAGGYTF.

The V and J genes are TRBV7-9 and TRBJ2-3, with D possibly being TRBD1 (5 bases). The V gene lost 1 base and the J gene lost 1 base, with 9 bases spanning the gap. The CDR3 has 15 residues. Per germline, CDR1 SEHNR and CDR2 FQNEAQ (reference sequence). The DNA for the CDR3 is TGTGCCAGCAGCTTAGAAAGGGGTGGCACAGATACGCAGTATTTT. Amino acid sequence: CASSLERGGTDTQYF.

As concerns this clone: Other DNA sequences from this sample encode an identical CDR3 as well. The chain combines TRBV7-6 with TRBJ2-1; possible D gene TRBD2, 6 bases. The CDR3 extends over 19 amino acids. CDR1 is SGHVS and CDR2 is FNYEAQ in the germline V gene. Trimming shortened V by 9 bases and J by 1 base, and 28 bases separated the two germline ends. The CDR3 sequence: CASSYPGRDSSGSYNEQFF. CDR3 nucleotide sequence: TGTGCCAGTAGTTACCCGGGACGGGACTCTAGTGGATCCTACAATGAGCAGTTCTTC. Supplemented by reference TRBV7-6 and TRBJ2-1, the full variable domain reads GAGVSQSPRYKVTKRGQDVALRCDPISGHVSLYWYRQALGQGPEFLTYFNYEAQQDKSGLPNDRFSAERPEGSISTLTIQRTEQRDSAMYRCASSYPGRDSSGSYNEQFFGPGTRLTVL.

V usage is TRBV5-1 and J usage is TRBJ2-5; no firm D call. Germline CDR1 and CDR2: SGHRS and YFSETQ. Trimming took off 3 bases at V and 2 bases at J, with 2 bases between the two ends. This CDR3 is 11 amino acids long. CDR3 in DNA: TGCGCCAGCAGCTCGCAAGAGACCCAGTACTTC. As protein: CASSSQETQYF.

This chain uses TRBV19 with TRBJ1-4; D is possibly TRBD1 (5 bases). The V end was cut by 8 bases, the J end by 8 bases, with 12 bases between. This CDR3 contains 12 residues. Per germline, CDR1 LNHDA and CDR2 SQIVND (reference sequence). The CDR3 protein is CASAFGGEKLFF. The CDR3 coding sequence is TGTGCCAGTGCCTTCGGGGGGGAAAAACTGTTTTTT.

This chain joins TRBV5-6 and TRBJ2-2; 14 nucleotides agree with TRBD2. The ends lost 1 base at V and 0 bases at J; junction bases unmatched: 5. The CDR3 is 19 amino acids. Germline CDR1 is SGHDT and CDR2 is YYEEEE. The CDR3: CASSLFGLAGGANTGELFF. The CDR3 DNA sequence: TGTGCCAGCAGCTTGTTCGGACTAGCGGGAGGCGCGAACACCGGGGAGCTGTTTTTT.

The chain recombines TRBV4-3 with TRBJ1-1, with 8 nucleotides matching TRBD1. The CDR3 contains 17 residues. Germline V lookup: CDR1 LGHNA, CDR2 YSLEER. Trimming at V came to 0 bases and at J to 11 bases, leaving 17 bases not matched to a gene. This CDR3 is CASSQDRTGLTSTSAFF. Written as DNA, the CDR3 is TGCGCCAGCAGCCAAGATCGGACAGGGTTAACCTCGACGAGTGCTTTCTTT.